Presented here are 5 T cell receptor beta chains from one specimen sequenced in a study of shared clonotypes between healthy human individuals. Assay: immunoSEQ multiplex PCR; the TCRdb copy retains only in-frame clones and omits some. The data show 2,500,000 or so clones, approximately 93% seen once. Sequencing used naive CD4+ T cells from PBMCs. Subset here: CD45RA+ positively selected. Source of these receptors: a young man in good health. Some clones in this sample may be carry-over from other donors' samples.

V and J are TRBV4-1 and TRBJ2-7; D ambiguous. This CDR3 comprises 11 residues. Germline V CDR1 and CDR2: MGHRA, YSYEKL. V lost 3 bases and J lost 3, with 3 bases in between. Here the CDR3 DNA reads TGCGCCAGCAGCCATAACTACGAGCAGTACTTC. Translating it yields CASSHNYEQYF.

The rearrangement links TRBV6-6 to TRBJ2-3; the match to TRBD1 covers 7 bases. Trimming at V came to 5 bases and at J to 1 base, leaving 9 bases not matched to a gene. Germline V gene lookup returns CDR1 MNHNY and CDR2 SVGAGI (reference sequence). This CDR3 region has 16 residues. The CDR3 nucleotides are TGTGCCAGCAGTAGAGTTGCGGACAGGCGCACAGATACGCAGTATTTT. It translates to CASSRVADRRTDTQYF.

The chain employs TRBV6-5 and TRBJ2-3; D gene unclear. The CDR3 contains 10 residues. V lost 8 bases, J lost 2 bases, and 2 bases lay in between. CDR1 MNHEY and CDR2 SVGAGI come from the germline V gene. The CDR3 spells CASATDTQYF. DNA for the CDR3: TGTGCCAGCGCCACAGATACGCAGTATTTT.

V is TRBV28 and J is TRBJ2-5; 12 bases map to TRBD2. The CDR3 covers 17 residues. The junction had 8 bases not matched to a gene; V was cut back by 2 bases and J by 4 bases. Germline V gene lookup returns CDR1 MDHEN and CDR2 SYDVKM. The CDR3 is CASSLLLTSGRAETQYF. CDR3 bases: TGTGCCAGCAGTTTACTCCTGACTAGCGGGAGAGCAGAGACCCAGTACTTC.

The chain has TRBV5-1 and TRBJ2-2, with TRBD2 identical over 10 bases. J lost 1 base, V lost 4 bases, and 4 bases had no gene match. The CDR3 is made up of 16 amino acids. Germline V CDR1 and CDR2: SGHRS, YFSETQ. The CDR3 reads CASSVGLAENTGELFF. DNA for the CDR3: TGCGCCAGCAGCGTAGGACTAGCGGAGAACACCGGGGAGCTGTTTTTT.